This T cell receptor (beta chain) was captured by sequencing in a study of radiotherapy plus CTLA-4 blockade in lung cancer. As for the study in general: Objective responses emerged in around a sixth of patients, and 25% to 40% attained disease control. General study findings and limits: Among blood TCR repertoires after radiotherapy plus ipilimumab, tumor-derived clones expanded.

Profiled with immunoSEQ multiplex PCR; TCRdb holds only in-frame clones, not every one. This sample has tens of thousands of clones, with approximately 76% found just once. Remarks on this clone: Its antigen is undetermined.

This clonotype was obtained from a human donor with non-small cell lung cancer whose response to radiotherapy plus ipilimumab could not be evaluated. Some clones in this sample may be carry-over from other donors' samples. The specimen was peripheral blood, collected from a patient treated with radiotherapy plus ipilimumab.

The CDR3 here is CASSLGRAINNEQFF. The CDR3 coding sequence is TGTGCCAGCAGCTTGGGCAGGGCCATCAACAATGAGCAGTTCTTC. The J gene is TRBJ2-1, the V gene TRBV13, with D perhaps TRBD1 (5 bases). Per germline, CDR1 PRHDT and CDR2 FYEKMQ (reference sequence). There are 15 residues in the CDR3. V lost 3 bases and J lost 5, with 14 bases in between.